This T cell receptor (beta chain) came from a study of blood T cell repertoires in COVID-19. Whole-study context: The samples span acute and convalescent COVID-19 from the United States, Italy and Spain.

In the authors' workflow: Amplification of reference gene primers was used by the study to estimate nucleated cell counts. The method was immunoSEQ multiplex PCR; TCRdb's version includes in-frame clones alone and lacks a portion of them. V and J calls and clone size are copied from that table; D and trimming were computed from the DNA. The sample gives hundreds of thousands of clones, 88% of which show up once; about 0.74% is in the top ten. The CDR3 sequence is 15 residues long. Germline CDR1 and CDR2: MNHEY and SVGAGI. Trimming stripped 7 bases from V and 3 bases from J, with 15 bases between. This clonotype was obtained from a woman younger than 45 with acute or convalescent COVID-19. The chain carries TRBV6-5 and TRBJ1-4; D remains ambiguous. Sequenced input: peripheral blood. The CDR3 is CASTPTRRSNEKLFF. The CDR3 DNA follows: TGTGCCAGCACCCCGACACGGAGGTCTAATGAAAAACTGTTTTTT.